What follows are 15 T cell receptor beta chains derived from one specimen sequenced in a study of blood T cell repertoires in COVID-19. Clones were read by immunoSEQ multiplex PCR, and TCRdb kept only the in-frame ones, dropping some. The sample consists of over 120,000 clones, roughly four fifths of them appearing once. The sequenced sample consisted of PBMCs or T cells enriched from blood (not recorded which). The source is a man aged 45-65 years who had recovered from COVID-19.

The rearrangement links TRBV5-6 to TRBJ2-1; D is perhaps TRBD1 (6 bases). The V end lost 0 bases, the J end lost 4 bases, and 11 bases lay between the germline ends. Germline loops: CDR1 SGHDT, CDR2 YYEEEE. CDR3 length: 15 amino acids. CDR3 coding DNA: TGTGCCAGCAGCTTGGAGGACAGATATTACAATGAGCAGTTCTTC. Encoded protein: CASSLEDRYYNEQFF.

This chain connects TRBV18 to TRBJ1-6; 9 bases map to TRBD1. The CDR3 is made up of 16 amino acids. J was trimmed by 9 bases and V by 5 bases; bases with no gene match: 11. Germline CDR1 is KGHSH and CDR2 is LQKENI. The CDR3 bases are TGTGCCAGCTCAGCTAGATCCGGGACAGGGCGTTCACCCCTCCACTTT. It yields the protein CASSARSGTGRSPLHF.

The J gene is TRBJ1-2, the V gene TRBV7-2, with D hard to call. CDR1 is SGHTA, CDR2 FQGNSA, per germline. The CDR3 covers 12 residues. The germline V and J ends were trimmed by 5 bases and 0 bases, with 4 bases remaining between them. CDR3 coding DNA: TGTGCCAGCAGCCTTGCTAACTATGGCTACACCTTC. Its protein product is CASSLANYGYTF.

V usage is TRBV6-4 and J usage is TRBJ2-3, with 8 nucleotides matching TRBD2. The length of the CDR3 is 14 residues. Unmatched junction bases numbered 0, after V lost 3 bases and J lost 1 base. Germline loops: CDR1 MRHNA, CDR2 SNTAGT. The CDR3 loop reads CASSEAGGTDTQYF. CDR3 nucleotide sequence: TGTGCCAGCAGTGAAGCGGGGGGCACAGATACGCAGTATTTT.

The chain employs TRBV7-9 and TRBJ2-5, with D hard to call. Germline V CDR1 and CDR2: SEHNR, FQNEAQ (reference sequence). The CDR3 contains 15 residues. Trimming took 6 bases from V and 9 from J, leaving 23 bases between them. CDR3 in amino acids: CASSLLGEASMAQYF. The CDR3 nucleotides read TGTGCCAGCAGTCTCCTAGGCGAGGCCTCTATGGCCCAGTACTTC.

The rearrangement uses TRBV3-1 (or the pseudogene TRBV3-2) and TRBJ2-7, with D uncertain. V lost 1 base and J 1 base, leaving 8 bases between the germline ends. The CDR3 contains 14 residues. Germline CDR1 LGHDT, CDR2 YNNKEL (reference sequence). The CDR3 here is CASSQVTESYEQYF. CDR3 sequence (DNA): TGTGCCAGCAGCCAAGTTACAGAGTCCTACGAGCAGTACTTC.

This chain links TRBV2 with TRBJ1-5, with 7 bases aligning to TRBD1. Trimming took 3 bases from V and 0 from J; bases not matched to a gene: 5. This CDR3 is 16 amino acids long. Germline V gene data show CDR1 as SNHLY and CDR2 as FYNNEI. Here the CDR3 reads CASSERTGNSNQPQHF. As DNA, the CDR3 is TGTGCCAGCAGTGAGAGGACAGGAAATAGCAATCAGCCCCAGCATTTT. Combining the CDR3 with reference TRBV2 and TRBJ1-5 gives the whole variable domain EPEVTQTPSHQVTQMGQEVILRCVPISNHLYFYWYRQILGQKVEFLVSFYNNEISEKSEIFDDQFSVERPDGSNFTLKIRSTKLEDSAMYFCASSERTGNSNQPQHFGDGTRLSIL.

The CDR3 DNA sequence: TGTGCCAGCAGCGTAGGAGGGGGCCCCTACGAGCAGTACTTC. Protein sequence: CASSVGGGPYEQYF. The chain joins TRBV9 to TRBJ2-7; 7 bases line up with TRBD1. Trimming took 0 bases from V and 2 from J; bases not matched to a gene: 2. There are 14 residues in the CDR3. Per the germline V gene, CDR1 is SGDLS and CDR2 is YYNGEE.

This clone was picked up one time. In the same sample, other DNA sequences code for this CDR3. This sequence joins TRBV3-1 (or the pseudogene TRBV3-2) and TRBJ1-6; 9 nucleotides agree with TRBD1. The CDR3 contains 19 residues. Germline V gene data show CDR1 as LGHDT and CDR2 as YNNKEL (reference sequence). J was trimmed by 2 bases and V by 9 bases; bases with no gene match: 17. The CDR3 nucleotides read TGTGCCAGTAGACAGACCTCTCCGGGACAGGGAACCTATAATTCACCCCTCCACTTT. Translating gives CASRQTSPGQGTYNSPLHF.

The chain employs TRBV4-2 and TRBJ2-2; 13 bases map to TRBD2. CDR3 length: 19 amino acids. Germline CDR1 and CDR2: LGHNA and YNFKEQ. J gave up 5 bases and V 4 bases, and 13 bases lay outside the gene matches. CDR3 coding DNA: TGTGCCAGCAGCCCCAGGACTAGCGGGGGCACCCAAGGAACCGGGGAGCTGTTTTTT. It is translated as CASSPRTSGGTQGTGELFF.

J is TRBJ1-1 and V is TRBV9; the D is unclear. Deletions cut 4 bases from V and 3 bases from J, with 10 bases between. From germline, CDR1 is SGDLS and CDR2 YYNGEE. The CDR3 extends over 13 amino acids. CDR3 nucleotides: TGTGCCAGCAGCCGGGGTGGAGACACTGAAGCTTTCTTT. Protein sequence: CASSRGGDTEAFF.

In its sample, this clone was seen once. The rearrangement links TRBV7-6 to TRBJ1-1, with a weak D call TRBD1 (6 bases). The germline V and J ends were trimmed by 5 bases and 1 base, with 8 bases remaining between them. The CDR3 consists of 13 residues. Per germline, CDR1 SGHVS and CDR2 FNYEAQ. The CDR3 DNA sequence: TGTGCCAGCAGCCGGACAGCGAACACTGAAGCTTTCTTT. It translates to CASSRTANTEAFF.

The chain employs TRBV12-5 and TRBJ1-2, with TRBD1 identical over 9 bases. Trimming removed 5 bases from V and 4 bases from J; junction bases left unmatched: 8. CDR3 length: 15 residues. CDR1 is LGHNT and CDR2 is FRNRAP in the germline V gene. CDR3 coding DNA: TGTGCTAGTGGTCCTGGACAGGGGAGGGGCTATGGCTACACCTTC. Translating it yields CASGPGQGRGYGYTF.

In this sample, this clone turned up a few times. The chain couples TRBV2 to TRBJ1-1; 8 bases are a match to TRBD1. Germline assignment: CDR1 SNHLY and CDR2 FYNNEI. This CDR3 has 16 amino acids. V gave up 0 bases and J gave up 6 bases; unmatched junction bases: 9. CDR3 nucleotide sequence: TGTGCCAGCAGTGAAGCGCTCCCCCAGGGGGCACCTGAAGCTTTCTTT. It translates to CASSEALPQGAPEAFF.

This chain joins TRBV19 and TRBJ2-5; D gene uncertain. The CDR3 is 13 residues long. The V end lost 3 bases, the J end lost 5 bases, and 10 bases lay between the germline ends. Germline V gene sequence: CDR1 LNHDA, CDR2 SQIVND (reference sequence). The CDR3 spells CASSIAQRETQYF. The CDR3 nucleotides read TGTGCCAGTAGTATCGCTCAACGGGAGACCCAGTACTTC.